These T cell receptor beta chains were read from a single sample in a study of shared clonotypes between healthy human individuals. TCRdb's copy holds only in-frame clones and misses some; the assay was immunoSEQ multiplex PCR. This sample has over a million clones; 96% occur once, and the top ten carry over 1%. Sequencing was carried out using naive CD4+ T cells sorted from blood. The receptors stem from a man aged 25-45 years in good health. CDR3s include the opening cysteine and the closing phenylalanine or tryptophan. The D gene is left open where the match is weak. The size of a clone is reported for some rows only, either as once, few or many, or as a class for expanded clones.

clone_size: NA; v_call: TRBV9; j_call: TRBJ2-2; cdr3_length: 14; d_call: NA; cdr3_nt: TGTGCCAGCAGCGTGACAGGAAACACCGGGGAGCTGTTTTTT; cdr3_aa: CASSVTGNTGELFF
clone_size: NA; v_call: TRBV9; j_call: TRBJ2-7; cdr3_length: 15; d_call: TRBD2; cdr3_nt: TGTGCCAGCAGCCACGGCAGAGCGGGGTTGGGCGAGCAGTACTTC; cdr3_aa: CASSHGRAGLGEQYF
clone_size: NA; v_call: TRBV10-3; j_call: TRBJ2-2; cdr3_length: 16; d_call: NA; cdr3_nt: TGTGCCATCAGTGAGAGCAGAGGGGCCAACACCGGGGAGCTGTTTTTT; cdr3_aa: CAISESRGANTGELFF
clone_size: NA; v_call: TRBV30; j_call: TRBJ1-1; cdr3_length: 13; d_call: TRBD1; cdr3_nt: TGTGCCTGGAGTTTCTCCGCCGGGACAGGGATTTTCTTT; cdr3_aa: CAWSFSAGTGIFF
clone_size: once; v_call: TRBV10-3; j_call: TRBJ2-1; cdr3_length: 16; d_call: TRBD1; cdr3_nt: TGTGCCATCAGTACACAGGGGCCCACCTCCTACAATGAGCAGTTCTTC; cdr3_aa: CAISTQGPTSYNEQFF
clone_size: NA; v_call: TRBV7-9; j_call: TRBJ1-1; cdr3_length: 14; d_call: NA; cdr3_nt: TGTGCCAGCAGCTTAGCGCTTGGAGGTTTTGAAGCTTTCTTT; cdr3_aa: CASSLALGGFEAFF
clone_size: NA; v_call: TRBV28; j_call: TRBJ2-1; cdr3_length: 16; d_call: NA; cdr3_nt: TGTGCCAGCAGTCCTCCGGTCAGCCCCTCCTACAATGAGCAGTTCTTC; cdr3_aa: CASSPPVSPSYNEQFF
clone_size: NA; v_call: TRBV4-3; j_call: TRBJ1-5; cdr3_length: 14; d_call: NA; cdr3_nt: TGCGCCAGCAGCCCACGGACAGGCAATCAGCCCCAGCATTTT; cdr3_aa: CASSPRTGNQPQHF
clone_size: once; v_call: TRBV2; j_call: TRBJ1-2; cdr3_length: 17; d_call: NA; cdr3_nt: TGTGCCAGCAGTGAACCATCGACGGCAGTAAATAACTATGGCTACACCTTC; cdr3_aa: CASSEPSTAVNNYGYTF
clone_size: NA; v_call: TRBV5-1; j_call: TRBJ2-5; cdr3_length: 15; d_call: TRBD1; cdr3_nt: TGCGCCAGCAGCTTGGCCAGGACAGGGTCGGAGACCCAGTACTTC; cdr3_aa: CASSLARTGSETQYF
clone_size: NA; v_call: TRBV9; j_call: TRBJ2-2; cdr3_length: 13; d_call: NA; cdr3_nt: TGTGCCAGCAGCGGATACTACACCGGGGAGCTGTTTTTT; cdr3_aa: CASSGYYTGELFF
clone_size: NA; v_call: TRBV7-9; j_call: TRBJ1-4; cdr3_length: 15; d_call: TRBD1; cdr3_nt: TGTGCCAGCAGCTCCAACAGGGGTCCGGGAGAAAAACTGTTTTTT; cdr3_aa: CASSSNRGPGEKLFF
clone_size: NA; v_call: TRBV5-1; j_call: TRBJ2-3; cdr3_length: 13; d_call: NA; cdr3_nt: TGCGCCAGCAGCCCCGGAGGCACAGATACGCAGTATTTT; cdr3_aa: CASSPGGTDTQYF
clone_size: NA; v_call: TRBV7-8; j_call: TRBJ1-5; cdr3_length: 14; d_call: NA; cdr3_nt: TGTGCCAGCAGCTTAGGCCTGGGTGGGCAGCCCCAGCATTTT; cdr3_aa: CASSLGLGGQPQHF
clone_size: NA; v_call: TRBV5-6; j_call: TRBJ2-3; cdr3_length: 13; d_call: NA; cdr3_nt: TGTGCCAGCAGCTTAAGGGTCCGAGATACGCAGTATTTT; cdr3_aa: CASSLRVRDTQYF
clone_size: NA; v_call: TRBV5-1; j_call: TRBJ2-2; cdr3_length: 16; d_call: NA; cdr3_nt: TGCGCCAGCAGCTTAGAGGAAGCGACGAACACCGGGGAGCTGTTTTTT; cdr3_aa: CASSLEEATNTGELFF
clone_size: NA; v_call: TRBV7-3; j_call: TRBJ2-7; cdr3_length: 14; d_call: TRBD2; cdr3_nt: TGTGCCAGCAGCCCGAGCGGGGGAGTGGGCGAGCAGTACTTC; cdr3_aa: CASSPSGGVGEQYF
clone_size: NA; v_call: TRBV6-6; j_call: TRBJ2-5; cdr3_length: 15; d_call: TRBD2; cdr3_nt: TGTGCCAGCAGTCACTCGACTAGCGGGAGCGAGACCCAGTACTTC; cdr3_aa: CASSHSTSGSETQYF
clone_size: NA; v_call: TRBV11-1; j_call: TRBJ2-3; cdr3_length: 12; d_call: NA; cdr3_nt: TGTGCCAGCACCCCCCGGCTGGGCGCGCAGTATTTT; cdr3_aa: CASTPRLGAQYF
clone_size: NA; v_call: TRBV11-2; j_call: TRBJ2-1; cdr3_length: 13; d_call: TRBD2; cdr3_nt: TGTGCCAGCAGCAGAGGTGGGGGGGGTGAGCAGTTCTTC; cdr3_aa: CASSRGGGGEQFF
clone_size: NA; v_call: TRBV7-9; j_call: TRBJ2-4; cdr3_length: 17; d_call: NA; cdr3_nt: TGTGCCAGCAGCTCGTCTGGATCGATTGTAGCCAAAAACATTCAGTACTTC; cdr3_aa: CASSSSGSIVAKNIQYF
clone_size: NA; v_call: TRBV5-1; j_call: TRBJ2-2; cdr3_length: 17; d_call: TRBD2; cdr3_nt: TGCGCCAGCAGCTTAGGTATCTCTAGCGGCAACACCGGGGAGCTGTTTTTT; cdr3_aa: CASSLGISSGNTGELFF
clone_size: NA; v_call: TRBV25-1; j_call: TRBJ1-2; cdr3_length: 12; d_call: NA; cdr3_nt: TGTGCCAGCAGTGAAAGTTGGCTCGGCTACACCTTC; cdr3_aa: CASSESWLGYTF
clone_size: NA; v_call: TRBV19; j_call: TRBJ1-4; cdr3_length: 16; d_call: NA; cdr3_nt: TGTGCCAGTAGTAACGAACTCCGGGACACCAATGAAAAACTGTTTTTT; cdr3_aa: CASSNELRDTNEKLFF
clone_size: NA; v_call: TRBV29-1; j_call: TRBJ1-2; cdr3_length: 12; d_call: NA; cdr3_nt: TGCAGCGTTGAAGTAAGCCACTATGGCTACACCTTC; cdr3_aa: CSVEVSHYGYTF
clone_size: NA; v_call: TRBV28; j_call: TRBJ2-7; cdr3_length: 17; d_call: TRBD2; cdr3_nt: TGTGCCAGCAGTGTGGTAGGGGGACTAGCGATCTCCTACGAGCAGTACTTC; cdr3_aa: CASSVVGGLAISYEQYF
clone_size: NA; v_call: TRBV5-1; j_call: TRBJ2-1; cdr3_length: 14; d_call: TRBD2; cdr3_nt: TGCGCCAGCTCCGGGACTAGAGCCCGGAATGAGCAGTTCTTC; cdr3_aa: CASSGTRARNEQFF
clone_size: NA; v_call: TRBV20-1; j_call: TRBJ2-7; cdr3_length: 10; d_call: NA; cdr3_nt: TGCAGTCCTTGGACCTACGAGCAGTACTTC; cdr3_aa: CSPWTYEQYF
clone_size: NA; v_call: TRBV5-1; j_call: TRBJ2-1; cdr3_length: 18; d_call: TRBD2; cdr3_nt: TGCGCCAGCAGCTTGAGGGGGACTAGCGGGATTAAGAACAATGAGCAGTTCTTC; cdr3_aa: CASSLRGTSGIKNNEQFF
clone_size: NA; v_call: TRBV29-1; j_call: TRBJ2-3; cdr3_length: 13; d_call: NA; cdr3_nt: TGCAGCGTTGTGGGCAGGGTGACAGATACGCAGTATTTT; cdr3_aa: CSVVGRVTDTQYF
clone_size: NA; v_call: TRBV5-1; j_call: TRBJ2-3; cdr3_length: 15; d_call: NA; cdr3_nt: TGCGCCAGCAGCTTGTTTGGGGTTAGAACAGATACGCAGTATTTT; cdr3_aa: CASSLFGVRTDTQYF
clone_size: NA; v_call: TRBV11-2; j_call: TRBJ2-1; cdr3_length: 15; d_call: NA; cdr3_nt: TGTGCCAGCAGACACCCCGGGGGGCGGGGCAATGAGCAGTTCTTC; cdr3_aa: CASRHPGGRGNEQFF
clone_size: NA; v_call: TRBV25-1; j_call: TRBJ2-1; cdr3_length: 13; d_call: NA; cdr3_nt: TGTGCCAGCAGTGCCTTAAAAGAGGGCAAGCAGTTCTTC; cdr3_aa: CASSALKEGKQFF
clone_size: once; v_call: TRBV7-1; j_call: TRBJ2-7; cdr3_length: 15; d_call: NA; cdr3_nt: TGTGCCAGCAGCTTAGGCGGAAAGAGCTCCTACGAGCAGTACTTC; cdr3_aa: CASSLGGKSSYEQYF
clone_size: NA; v_call: TRBV5-1; j_call: TRBJ1-2; cdr3_length: 14; d_call: NA; cdr3_nt: TGCGCCAGCAGCCCTAGGTCCGGGACGCACGGCTACACCTTC; cdr3_aa: CASSPRSGTHGYTF
clone_size: NA; v_call: TRBV19; j_call: TRBJ2-1; cdr3_length: 17; d_call: TRBD2; cdr3_nt: TGTGCCAGTAGTGTCCGACTAGCGCCCATGGCTGGGGATGAGCAGTTCTTC; cdr3_aa: CASSVRLAPMAGDEQFF
clone_size: NA; v_call: TRBV28; j_call: TRBJ1-4; cdr3_length: 15; d_call: NA; cdr3_nt: TGTGCCAGCAGTTTCACCCAGGGAGGAGGTGAAAAACTGTTTTTT; cdr3_aa: CASSFTQGGGEKLFF
clone_size: NA; v_call: TRBV19; j_call: TRBJ1-2; cdr3_length: 13; d_call: NA; cdr3_nt: TGTGCCAGTAGTATGAGTGCGTACTATGGCTACACCTTC; cdr3_aa: CASSMSAYYGYTF
clone_size: NA; v_call: TRBV5-4; j_call: TRBJ2-3; cdr3_length: 14; d_call: NA; cdr3_nt: TGTGCCAGCAGCTCCGGGCCCAAAACGGATACGCAGTATTTT; cdr3_aa: CASSSGPKTDTQYF
clone_size: once; v_call: TRBV7-2; j_call: TRBJ2-3; cdr3_length: 12; d_call: NA; cdr3_nt: TGTGCCAGCAGCTTAAAGGGGGATACGCAGTATTTT; cdr3_aa: CASSLKGDTQYF
clone_size: NA; v_call: TRBV18; j_call: TRBJ1-4; cdr3_length: 16; d_call: TRBD1; cdr3_nt: TGTGCCAGCTCACCACCTTCAGGGGGCGCAGGAGAAAAACTGTTTTTT; cdr3_aa: CASSPPSGGAGEKLFF
clone_size: NA; v_call: TRBV30; j_call: TRBJ2-3; cdr3_length: 13; d_call: NA; cdr3_nt: TGTGCCTGGAGTGTGGAGGGTGGGTATACGCAGTATTTT; cdr3_aa: CAWSVEGGYTQYF
clone_size: NA; v_call: TRBV27; j_call: TRBJ2-3; cdr3_length: 20; d_call: TRBD2; cdr3_nt: TGTGCCAGCAGTTTCCTATTGGGGACTAGCGGGAAAGTGATCACAGATACGCAGTATTTT; cdr3_aa: CASSFLLGTSGKVITDTQYF
clone_size: NA; v_call: TRBV6-1; j_call: TRBJ2-3; cdr3_length: 14; d_call: TRBD2; cdr3_nt: TGTGCCAGCAGTGAAGTGGGCGGGAGTCGGGCGCAGTATTTT; cdr3_aa: CASSEVGGSRAQYF
clone_size: NA; v_call: TRBV18; j_call: TRBJ2-2; cdr3_length: 17; d_call: NA; cdr3_nt: TGTGCCAGCTCACCAGTTTATCAGGGGTCGAACACCGGGGAGCTGTTTTTT; cdr3_aa: CASSPVYQGSNTGELFF
clone_size: NA; v_call: TRBV7-2; j_call: TRBJ2-7; cdr3_length: 12; d_call: NA; cdr3_nt: TGTGCCAGCAGCGCCGGCGGGCGAGGGCAGTACTTC; cdr3_aa: CASSAGGRGQYF
clone_size: once; v_call: TRBV9; j_call: TRBJ2-5; cdr3_length: 14; d_call: NA; cdr3_nt: TGTGCCAGCAGCGTGAGAGGGACCTCGGAGACCCAGTACTTC; cdr3_aa: CASSVRGTSETQYF
clone_size: NA; v_call: TRBV7-2; j_call: TRBJ1-1; cdr3_length: 15; d_call: NA; cdr3_nt: TGTGCCAGCAGCTTGAACAGTATCAAGGGAACTGAAGCTTTCTTT; cdr3_aa: CASSLNSIKGTEAFF
clone_size: NA; v_call: TRBV5-6; j_call: TRBJ2-3; cdr3_length: 12; d_call: NA; cdr3_nt: TGTGCCAGCAGCCGGTCCCTGGATACGCAGTATTTT; cdr3_aa: CASSRSLDTQYF
clone_size: NA; v_call: TRBV5-4; j_call: TRBJ2-3; cdr3_length: 18; d_call: NA; cdr3_nt: TGTGCCAGCAGCGTGCCGGCCTATGGTAGGGGAGTCGCAGATACGCAGTATTTT; cdr3_aa: CASSVPAYGRGVADTQYF